This TCR beta chain was obtained from a study of tumor-infiltrating lymphocytes in oesophageal squamous cell carcinoma. Note on this clonotype: This may be a read error: a much more frequent sequence differs by one nucleotide.

TCRdb redid the calling of the PCR reads with MiXCR, one entry per CDR3 protein. The data show about 13,000 distinct CDR3 sequences, 45% to 60% seen once. This sequence was found in a female donor with esophageal squamous cell carcinoma. The sample taken for sequencing was blood.

CDR3 in DNA: TGTGCCAGCTCACCAACGCCGGGCTCCTACAATGAGCAGTACTTC. This sequence encodes CASSPTPGSYNEQYF. The chain combines TRBV18 with TRBJ2-1; D not resolved. The J call may be incorrect, as the DNA end agrees better with TRBJ2-7. The CDR3 is made up of 15 amino acids. Per the germline V gene, CDR1 is KGHSH and CDR2 is LQKENI.